The entry that follows covers one TCR beta chain sequence. At one end the junction does not follow the germline gene, possibly because of a read error. The data belong to a study of blood T cell repertoires in COVID-19. TCRdb's table, derived via immunoSEQ multiplex PCR, lists solely in-frame clones and lacks some. The data hold about 400,000 clones, with over 75% observed a single time. The specimen sequenced was PBMCs or T cells enriched from blood (not recorded which). This TCR came from a woman in her 40s with acute COVID-19.

The CDR3 coding sequence is TGCTCGACTAACGGGGGTGGGGAGACCCAGTACTTC. Translation: CSTNGGGETQYF. This rearrangement joins TRBV6-6 to TRBJ2-5; TRBD2 might be the D (6 bases). CDR3 length: 12 amino acids. Germline-derived CDR1 and CDR2 are MNHNY and SVGAGI (reference sequence).